What follows are 24 T cell receptor beta chains derived from one specimen sequenced in a study of T cell responses to AZD1222 COVID-19 vaccine. The table came from immunoSEQ multiplex PCR; TCRdb's copy has only in-frame clones and leaves some out. The repertoire has 200,000 to 300,000 clones, about 92% of them found once; the top ten carry around 0.57%. The sequences come from peripheral blood, collected on day 0 of AZD1222 vaccination. All receptors come from an adult in good health.

V is TRBV6-2 or TRBV6-3 and J is TRBJ1-5; maybe TRBD1 (5 bases). CDR1 and CDR2 (germline): MNHEY, SVGEGT. This CDR3 comprises 15 residues. Trimming took 5 bases from V and 2 from J, leaving 13 bases between them. The CDR3 loop reads CASSPRGAGNQPQHF. The CDR3 DNA is TGTGCCAGCAGTCCCCGAGGGGCAGGCAATCAGCCCCAGCATTTT.

The rearrangement uses TRBV7-2 and TRBJ2-2; 13 nucleotides agree with TRBD2. J gave up 5 bases and V 1 base, and 4 bases lay outside the gene matches. The CDR3 is 17 residues long. CDR1 SGHTA and CDR2 FQGNSA come from the germline V gene. The CDR3 protein is CASSLELAGGTTGELFF. CDR3 nucleotides: TGTGCCAGCAGCTTAGAACTAGCGGGAGGGACTACCGGGGAGCTGTTTTTT.

This clone has just one count. This sequence joins TRBV28 and TRBJ2-1; no firm D call. CDR3 length: 13 amino acids. V was trimmed by 3 bases and J by 3 bases, leaving 6 bases between them. The V gene's germline CDR1 is MDHEN and CDR2 SYDVKM. The CDR3 loop reads CASSFQVYNEQFF. The DNA of the CDR3 is TGTGCCAGCAGTTTCCAGGTCTACAATGAGCAGTTCTTC.

The chain uses TRBV7-8 and TRBJ2-2; D unclear. The germline V and J ends were trimmed by 4 bases and 5 bases, with 11 bases remaining between them. The germline V gene has CDR1 SGHVS and CDR2 FQNEAQ. The CDR3 length is 14 residues. The CDR3 spells CASSSRTETGELFF. CDR3 nucleotide sequence: TGTGCCAGCAGCTCCCGGACCGAGACCGGGGAGCTGTTTTTT.

The chain has TRBV3-1 (or the pseudogene TRBV3-2) and TRBJ1-4; a possible D gene is TRBD1 (5 bases). The length of the CDR3 is 13 residues. Per germline, CDR1 LGHDT and CDR2 YNNKEL (reference sequence). V lost 4 bases, J lost 11 bases, and 14 bases lay in between. CDR3 region: CASSLSGGDKLFF. The CDR3 DNA is TGTGCCAGCAGCCTATCGGGTGGGGACAAACTGTTTTTT.

The rearrangement joins TRBV6-5 to TRBJ2-7; TRBD1 is a possible D gene (5 bases). V lost 9 bases to trimming and J lost 5 bases, with 14 bases between them. Germline CDR1 MNHEY, CDR2 SVGAGI. The CDR3 is 12 amino acids. The CDR3 sequence: CASSGQFHEQYF. The CDR3 DNA reads as TGTGCCAGTTCAGGGCAGTTCCACGAGCAGTACTTC.

The CDR3 region is CASRRTGGTTGELFF. The CDR3 coding sequence is TGCGCCAGCAGGCGAACCGGGGGGACCACCGGGGAGCTGTTTTTT. The chain links TRBV4-1 to TRBJ2-2, with 7 bases identical to TRBD2. Per the germline V gene, CDR1 is MGHRA and CDR2 is YSYEKL. The junction had 8 bases not matched to a gene; V was cut back by 6 bases and J by 4 bases. There are 15 residues in the CDR3.

The CDR3 DNA is TGTGCCACCAGTAAAGAAGCGGGAGGGGGTAATGAGCAGTTCTTC. Translation: CATSKEAGGGNEQFF. This rearrangement joins TRBV24-1 to TRBJ2-1; 10 bases map to TRBD2. The length of the CDR3 is 15 residues. The V and J ends lost 6 bases and 7 bases, in that order; junction bases with no gene match: 8. Germline CDR1 reads KGHDR; CDR2 reads SFDVKD.

The V call is TRBV5-1, the J call TRBJ2-7; no firm D call. Trimming took 2 bases from V and 0 from J, leaving 6 bases between them. The CDR3 extends over 13 amino acids. Germline V CDR1 and CDR2: SGHRS, YFSETQ. In DNA form, the CDR3 reads TGCGCCAGCAGCTTCGGCAGCTCCTACGAGCAGTACTTC. As protein: CASSFGSSYEQYF.

This chain joins TRBV11-2 and TRBJ2-7; 7 nucleotides line up with TRBD1. V was clipped by 2 bases and J by 0 bases; unmatched bases: 4. The CDR3 is 15 residues long. From germline, CDR1 is SGHAT and CDR2 FQNNGV. The CDR3 here is CASSLNRGNSYEQYF. In DNA, the CDR3 is TGTGCCAGCAGCTTAAACAGGGGAAACTCCTACGAGCAGTACTTC.

The V gene is TRBV27, the J gene TRBJ2-1; D gene uncertain. The length of the CDR3 is 13 residues. The ends were cut back, 4 bases at V and 9 bases at J, with 13 bases in the middle. The germline CDR1 and CDR2 sequences are MNHEY and SMNVEV (reference sequence). In DNA, the CDR3 is TGTGCCAGCAGTTATTATCTGAGTGGTGAGCAGTTCTTC. This codes for CASSYYLSGEQFF.

V is TRBV6-2 or TRBV6-3 and J is TRBJ1-5; D is unresolved. Germline V gene data show CDR1 as MNHEY and CDR2 as SVGEGT. V shed 2 bases and J shed 2 bases, with 13 bases lying between them. This CDR3 has 16 amino acids. CDR3 DNA: TGTGCCAGCAGTTACCCGGCCGGGGTAGGCAATCAGCCCCAGCATTTT. Its protein is CASSYPAGVGNQPQHF.

CDR3 loop: CASSSAGLREVGSPLHF. The CDR3 coding sequence is TGTGCCAGCAGTAGCGCCGGGCTCAGGGAGGTAGGATCACCCCTCCACTTT. The J gene is TRBJ1-6, the V gene TRBV2; D is perhaps TRBD1 (5 bases). V was shortened by 5 bases and J by 10 bases, with 24 bases between the two germline ends. Germline lookup yields CDR1 SNHLY and CDR2 FYNNEI. There are 17 residues in the CDR3. The full variable domain, completed using reference TRBV2 and TRBJ1-6, is EPEVTQTPSHQVTQMGQEVILRCVPISNHLYFYWYRQILGQKVEFLVSFYNNEISEKSEIFDDQFSVERPDGSNFTLKIRSTKLEDSAMYFCASSSAGLREVGSPLHFGNGTRLTVT.

The rearrangement links TRBV5-6 to TRBJ1-5; TRBD1 might be the D (5 bases). The CDR3 consists of 15 residues. V lost 0 bases and J lost 4, with 11 bases in between. Germline CDR1 is SGHDT and CDR2 is YYEEEE. CDR3 in amino acids: CASSLGGTANQPQHF. CDR3 bases: TGTGCCAGCAGCTTGGGGGGGACGGCAAATCAGCCCCAGCATTTT.

The chain recombines TRBV11-2 with TRBJ2-7; 7 bases are shared with TRBD2. Germline trimming cut 5 bases from V and 0 bases from J; bases unmatched to any gene: 7. CDR3 size: 15 residues. Germline V gene lookup returns CDR1 SGHAT and CDR2 FQNNGV. CDR3 loop: CASSPLGGNSYEQYF. The CDR3 DNA follows: TGTGCCAGCAGCCCCCTGGGAGGGAACTCCTACGAGCAGTACTTC.

This rearrangement joins TRBV3-1 (or the pseudogene TRBV3-2) to TRBJ1-2, with TRBD1 identical over 7 bases. V dropped 5 bases and J dropped 3; count of bases not matched to a gene: 6. Germline CDR1 reads LGHDT; CDR2 reads YNNKEL (reference sequence). This CDR3 is built from 14 residues. CDR3 protein: CASSLGTVDYGYTF. In DNA, the CDR3 is TGTGCCAGCAGCTTAGGGACAGTCGACTATGGCTACACCTTC.

With regard to this clone: The sample carries other DNA sequences with the same CDR3. The gene calls are TRBV5-6 and TRBJ1-3; TRBD1 might be the D (5 bases). The CDR3 consists of 15 residues. V was clipped by 4 bases and J by 0 bases, with 11 bases between them. The germline gives CDR1 SGHDT, CDR2 YYEEEE. The CDR3 coding sequence is TGTGCCAGCAGCCTCGGGACTGTCTCTGGAAACACCATATATTTT. Its translation: CASSLGTVSGNTIYF.

The V call is TRBV18, the J call TRBJ2-1; no clear D. This CDR3 has 14 amino acids. The germline V gene has CDR1 KGHSH and CDR2 LQKENI. The V gene lost 3 bases and the J gene lost 3 bases, with 9 bases spanning the gap. As DNA, the CDR3 is TGTGCCAGCTCACCGGGAAGCTACTACAATGAGCAGTTCTTC. Its translation is CASSPGSYYNEQFF. Looking up the rest from reference TRBV18 and TRBJ2-1 gives the full variable domain: NAGVMQNPRHLVRRRGQEARLRCSPMKGHSHVYWYRQLPEEGLKFMVYLQKENIIDESGMPKERFSAEFPKEGPSILRIQQVVRGDSAAYFCASSPGSYYNEQFFGPGTRLTVL.

The chain couples TRBV24-1 to TRBJ2-3; TRBD2 matches 11 bases. The germline V gene has CDR1 KGHDR and CDR2 SFDVKD. The CDR3 runs to 16 residues. V dropped 3 bases and J dropped 2; count of bases not matched to a gene: 3. CDR3 protein: CATSDRLAGNTDTQYF. CDR3 coding DNA: TGTGCCACCAGTGATAGACTAGCGGGAAACACAGATACGCAGTATTTT.

This clone came up a few times. The chain links TRBV19 to TRBJ1-5, with TRBD1 identical over 8 bases. The CDR3 sequence is 15 residues long. Germline V lookup: CDR1 LNHDA, CDR2 SQIVND (reference sequence). V trimming: 5 bases; J trimming: 7 bases; junction bases outside the gene matches: 10. As DNA, the CDR3 is TGTGCCAGTAGTTACTTGACAGGGGTAAACCAGCCCCAGCATTTT. This sequence encodes CASSYLTGVNQPQHF.

The V gene is TRBV4-3, the J gene TRBJ1-2; D perhaps matches TRBD1 (6 bases). V lost 4 bases and J lost 10, with 16 bases in between. The CDR3 loop spans 13 amino acids. From germline, CDR1 is LGHNA and CDR2 YSLEER. The CDR3 region has the DNA TGCGCCAGCAGCCCTGGGGGGCAGGGTGTCTACACCTTC. Amino acids: CASSPGGQGVYTF.

The V gene is TRBV25-1, the J gene TRBJ2-7; 10 nucleotides match TRBD1. CDR3 length equals 15 residues. The germline gives CDR1 MGHDK, CDR2 SYGVNS. J gave up 3 bases and V 7 bases, and 9 bases lay outside the gene matches. The CDR3 DNA follows: TGTGCCAGCAACAGGGGGGACAGGGGCAACTACGAGCAGTACTTC. Amino acid sequence: CASNRGDRGNYEQYF.

V is TRBV5-1 and J is TRBJ2-3; 9 bases align to TRBD2. The CDR3 is 16 residues long. CDR1 is SGHRS and CDR2 is YFSETQ in the germline V gene. The V segment lost 0 bases and the J segment 3 bases; nucleotides outside the gene matches: 5. The CDR3 sequence: CASSLEGREGTDTQYF. For the CDR3, the DNA is TGCGCCAGCAGCTTGGAGGGGCGGGAGGGGACAGATACGCAGTATTTT.

The J gene is TRBJ2-3, the V gene TRBV11-2; 7 nucleotides line up with TRBD2. This CDR3 has 15 residues. Germline CDR1 SGHAT, CDR2 FQNNGV. The V gene end was trimmed by 2 bases and the J gene end by 4 bases; junction bases not matched to a gene: 6. The CDR3 DNA sequence: TGTGCCAGCAGCTTAAATGCGGGAGTCGCAGATACGCAGTATTTT. This sequence encodes CASSLNAGVADTQYF.